The next 28 T cell receptor beta chains were all read from a single sample in a study of T cell responses to AZD1222 COVID-19 vaccine. Some clones are missing from TCRdb's copy, which holds only in-frame ones; the method was immunoSEQ multiplex PCR. The sample contains 120,000 or so clones, about nine tenths of which appear only once. The input for sequencing was peripheral blood, taken on day 0 of MenACWY control vaccination. These receptors were collected from an adult in good health.

The chain recombines TRBV28 with TRBJ1-4; 7 bases match TRBD1. V dropped 10 bases and J dropped 14; count of bases not matched to a gene: 19. Germline CDR1 MDHEN, CDR2 SYDVKM. The CDR3 length is 14 residues. The CDR3 here is CAISYRGDGLRLFF. CDR3 sequence (DNA): TGTGCCATATCCTACAGGGGCGACGGGCTGAGGCTGTTTTTT.

The chain couples TRBV5-4 to TRBJ2-3; TRBD2 agrees at 7 bases. With V trimmed by 0 bases and J by 3 bases, 7 bases remained unmatched. The length of the CDR3 is 16 residues. Germline CDR1 SGHNT, CDR2 YYREEE (reference sequence). CDR3: CASSLERGGRTDTQYF. The CDR3 bases are TGTGCCAGCAGCTTGGAGCGGGGCGGTAGAACAGATACGCAGTATTTT.

In this sample, this clone turned up a few times. V usage is TRBV6-5 and J usage is TRBJ2-1; 8 positions match TRBD1. V trimming: 6 bases; J trimming: 0 bases; junction bases outside the gene matches: 1. Germline V lookup: CDR1 MNHEY, CDR2 SVGAGI. This CDR3 region has 14 residues. CDR3 sequence (DNA): TGTGCCAGCAGCCAGGGGGCCTCCTACAATGAGCAGTTCTTC. Its protein product is CASSQGASYNEQFF.

This chain connects TRBV6-4 to TRBJ2-1; unclear D gene. Germline V gene data show CDR1 as MRHNA and CDR2 as SNTAGT. Trimming took off 3 bases at V and 6 bases at J, with 9 bases between the two ends. The CDR3 sequence is 13 residues long. CDR3 in amino acids: CASSDSGRNEQFF. DNA for the CDR3: TGTGCCAGCAGTGATTCCGGTCGCAATGAGCAGTTCTTC.

The V gene is TRBV9, the J gene TRBJ2-5; 7 nucleotides match TRBD2. With V trimmed by 4 bases and J by 5 bases, 14 bases remained unmatched. The CDR3 consists of 16 residues. Per germline, CDR1 SGDLS and CDR2 YYNGEE. CDR3 sequence: CASSPGEGRRSETQYF. As DNA, the CDR3 is TGTGCCAGCAGCCCCGGGGAGGGGCGTAGATCGGAGACCCAGTACTTC. Drawing the rest from reference TRBV9 and TRBJ2-5, the complete variable domain is DSGVTQTPKHLITATGQRVTLRCSPRSGDLSVYWYQQSLDQGLQFLIQYYNGEERAKGNILERFSAQQFPDLHSELNLSSLELGDSALYFCASSPGEGRRSETQYFGPGTRLLVL.

This chain uses TRBV6-1 with TRBJ2-5; D possibly uses TRBD1 or TRBD2 (6 bases each). Germline values: CDR1 MNHNS, CDR2 SASEGT. The CDR3 totals 14 residues. The V end lost 2 bases, the J end lost 5 bases, and 12 bases lay between the germline ends. The CDR3 loop reads CASSENLGGETQYF. In nucleotides, the CDR3 is TGTGCCAGCAGTGAAAATTTAGGGGGGGAGACCCAGTACTTC.

J is TRBJ1-1 and V is TRBV7-3; D is possibly TRBD1 (5 bases). Between the trimmed V and J ends, which lost 3 bases and 4 bases, there was a span of 12 bases. This CDR3 has 14 residues. CDR1 is SGHTA and CDR2 is FQGTGA in the germline V gene. DNA for the CDR3: TGTGCCAGCAGCTTTGGGGGAGGTGTCACTGAAGCTTTCTTT. Translation: CASSFGGGVTEAFF.

The V and J genes are TRBV15 and TRBJ1-3, with 7 nucleotides matching TRBD1. J lost 2 bases, V lost 0 bases, and 4 bases had no gene match. Germline CDR1 reads LNHNV; CDR2 reads YYDKDF (reference sequence). This CDR3 region has 16 residues. The CDR3: CATSRDLGQTGNTIYF. The CDR3 region has the DNA TGTGCCACCAGCAGAGATTTGGGACAGACTGGAAACACCATATATTTT.

The chain combines TRBV6-5 with TRBJ1-2; 7 bases agree with TRBD1. This CDR3 contains 14 residues. Germline CDR1 is MNHEY and CDR2 is SVGAGI. V lost 7 bases, J lost 2 bases, and 7 bases stayed unmatched. CDR3 loop: CASNIRGRNYGYTF. In nucleotides, the CDR3 is TGTGCCAGCAACATCAGGGGGAGAAACTATGGCTACACCTTC.

V gene TRBV6-4 combines with J gene TRBJ2-3; TRBD2 matches 7 bases. V was pared by 0 bases and J by 5 bases, with 14 bases of the junction left unmatched. The CDR3 runs to 18 residues. Germline V lookup: CDR1 MRHNA, CDR2 SNTAGT. CDR3 bases: TGTGCCAGCAGTGACTCTGAGAGGCTAGCGGTATGGGGAGATACGCAGTATTTT. It encodes CASSDSERLAVWGDTQYF.

This clone was seen just once. Other DNA sequences in the sample encode the same CDR3. The gene calls are TRBV5-5 and TRBJ2-7; a weak D match, TRBD2 (5 bases). CDR1 is SGHKS and CDR2 is YYEKEE in the germline V gene (reference sequence). The CDR3 runs to 15 residues. CDR3 in amino acids: CASSIRGGLGYEQYV. The CDR3 DNA follows: TGTGCCAGCAGCATCCGCGGCGGGTTGGGCTACGAGCAGTATGTC.

This clone has only a few counts. This chain connects TRBV11-2 to TRBJ1-6; D is uncertain. Germline assignment: CDR1 SGHAT and CDR2 FQNNGV. The CDR3 is 13 amino acids. Trimming pared 5 bases from V and 8 bases from J, leaving 10 bases between. The CDR3 protein is CASSPLVDSPLHF. DNA of the CDR3: TGTGCCAGCAGCCCGCTTGTGGATTCACCCCTCCACTTT. The whole variable domain, remainder taken from reference TRBV11-2 and TRBJ1-6, is EAGVAQSPRYKIIEKRQSVAFWCNPISGHATLYWYQQILGQGPKLLIQFQNNGVVDDSQLPKDRFSAERLKGVDSTLKIQPAKLEDSAVYLCASSPLVDSPLHFGNGTRLTVT.

The chain is built from TRBV19 and TRBJ1-1, with 8 bases that match TRBD1. Germline V gene sequence: CDR1 LNHDA, CDR2 SQIVND (reference sequence). V was pared by 7 bases and J by 2 bases, with 6 bases of the junction left unmatched. CDR3 length equals 14 residues. The CDR3: CASTLGQGNTEAFF. The CDR3 coding sequence is TGTGCCAGTACCCTAGGACAGGGAAACACTGAAGCTTTCTTT.

The V gene is TRBV6-5, the J gene TRBJ1-5; D might be TRBD1 (5 bases). Germline CDR1 is MNHEY and CDR2 is SVGAGI. This CDR3 has 14 amino acids. Between the trimmed V and J ends, which lost 5 bases and 3 bases, there was a span of 11 bases. The CDR3 DNA sequence: TGTGCCAGCAGTCGAGGGGCGTACAATCAGCCCCAGCATTTT. It encodes CASSRGAYNQPQHF.

In nucleotides, the CDR3 is TGTGCCAGCAGCCCGCAGCCGGGACAGGGATTTTACAATGAGCAGTTCTTC. Translating gives CASSPQPGQGFYNEQFF. The chain uses TRBV7-6 and TRBJ2-1, with TRBD1 identical over 9 bases. Unmatched junction bases numbered 12, after V lost 5 bases and J lost 4 bases. This CDR3 spans 17 amino acids. Germline CDR1 SGHVS, CDR2 FNYEAQ.

The V gene is TRBV4-1, the J gene TRBJ2-7; weak D call: TRBD2 (5 bases). Germline CDR1 MGHRA, CDR2 YSYEKL. Trimming shortened V by 0 bases and J by 6 bases, and 9 bases separated the two germline ends. The CDR3 sequence is 13 residues long. The CDR3 is CASSQDRGSEQYV. The CDR3 DNA reads as TGCGCCAGCAGCCAAGATCGGGGTAGCGAGCAGTACGTC.

The table lists this clone with a count of one. V is TRBV5-5 and J is TRBJ2-1; D gene ambiguous. The germline V gene has CDR1 SGHKS and CDR2 YYEKEE (reference sequence). CDR3 length: 16 residues. Trimming cost V 2 bases and J 0 bases, with 12 bases left between them. The CDR3 protein is CASSLLERSSYNEQFF. CDR3 in DNA: TGTGCCAGCAGCTTACTTGAACGGAGCTCCTACAATGAGCAGTTCTTC.

The chain couples TRBV4-1 to TRBJ1-3; the D is unclear. CDR3 length equals 15 residues. Trimming removed 0 bases from V and 0 bases from J, with 6 bases in between. Looked up from germline, CDR1 is MGHRA and CDR2 is YSYEKL. CDR3 residues: CASSQEGNSGNTIYF. In nucleotides, the CDR3 is TGCGCCAGCAGCCAAGAGGGAAACTCTGGAAACACCATATATTTT.

The chain joins TRBV4-3 to TRBJ2-3, with D unclear. The CDR3 loop spans 14 amino acids. Between the trimmed V and J ends, which lost 0 bases and 0 bases, there was a span of 4 bases. Per the germline V gene, CDR1 is LGHNA and CDR2 is YSLEER. CDR3 in DNA: TGCGCCAGCAGCCAAGATCCCAGCACAGATACGCAGTATTTT. Its translation: CASSQDPSTDTQYF.

The chain carries TRBV4-1 and TRBJ2-6; the D gene is possibly TRBD1 (6 bases). The CDR3 runs 18 residues. From germline, CDR1 is MGHRA and CDR2 YSYEKL. Trimming removed 3 bases at V and 1 base at J, with 16 bases between. The CDR3, as DNA: TGCGCCAGCAGCCATCAACGGACAGACCATTCTGGGGCCAACGTCCTGACTTTC. Amino acids: CASSHQRTDHSGANVLTF.

In DNA form, the CDR3 reads TGTGCCAGCCGGACAGGGGATTTGGAGACCCAGTACTTC. Translated: CASRTGDLETQYF. The chain uses TRBV18 and TRBJ2-5; 9 positions agree with TRBD1. The junction had 6 bases not matched to a gene; V was cut back by 8 bases and J by 5 bases. Germline V gene lookup returns CDR1 KGHSH and CDR2 LQKENI. The CDR3 totals 13 residues.

The chain's CDR3 is CASSPRDSSYNEQFF. CDR3 DNA: TGTGCCAGCAGCCCCCGGGACAGTTCCTACAATGAGCAGTTCTTC. The genes are TRBV3-1 (or the pseudogene TRBV3-2) and TRBJ2-1; 7 nucleotides line up with TRBD1. The CDR3 contains 15 residues. The V segment lost 4 bases and the J segment 1 base; nucleotides outside the gene matches: 4. Germline-derived CDR1 and CDR2 are LGHDT and YNNKEL (reference sequence).

The gene calls are TRBV7-9 and TRBJ2-7; 7 nucleotides align to TRBD2. V lost 5 bases and J lost 9; bases outside the gene matches: 19. Germline CDR1 SEHNR, CDR2 FQNEAQ (reference sequence). The CDR3 spans 16 residues. The CDR3, as DNA: TGTGCCAGCAGCCCGAACCCAGGGCTAGCGGAGCCGCGGCAGTACTTC. Its protein product is CASSPNPGLAEPRQYF.

This chain joins TRBV19 and TRBJ2-5; TRBD1 or TRBD2 may be the D gene (5 bases each). The germline gives CDR1 LNHDA, CDR2 SQIVND (reference sequence). V was pared by 0 bases and J by 2 bases, with 13 bases between. The CDR3 loop spans 16 amino acids. CDR3 nucleotide sequence: TGTGCCAGTAGTATAGATGGCACCGGGGCTCAAGAGACCCAGTACTTC. Translated, it gives CASSIDGTGAQETQYF. Together with reference TRBV19 and TRBJ2-5, the CDR3 gives the full variable domain: DGGITQSPKYLFRKEGQNVTLSCEQNLNHDAMYWYRQDPGQGLRLIYYSQIVNDFQKGDIAEGYSVSREKKESFPLTVTSAQKNPTAFYLCASSIDGTGAQETQYFGPGTRLLVL.

The count of this clone is one. This chain joins TRBV11-2 and TRBJ2-5; D is perhaps TRBD1 or TRBD2 (5 bases each). In germline, CDR1 is SGHAT, CDR2 FQNNGV. The CDR3 spans 15 residues. The V and J ends lost 0 bases and 4 bases respectively, with 12 bases between them. The CDR3: CASSLDPTRGETQYF. The CDR3 nucleotides read TGTGCCAGCAGCTTAGATCCCACTAGGGGAGAGACCCAGTACTTC. Full variable domain (missing parts from reference TRBV11-2 and TRBJ2-5): EAGVAQSPRYKIIEKRQSVAFWCNPISGHATLYWYQQILGQGPKLLIQFQNNGVVDDSQLPKDRFSAERLKGVDSTLKIQPAKLEDSAVYLCASSLDPTRGETQYFGPGTRLLVL.

The gene calls are TRBV7-8 and TRBJ2-4; D is undetermined. Looked up from germline, CDR1 is SGHVS and CDR2 is FQNEAQ. The germline V and J ends were trimmed by 5 bases and 13 bases, with 24 bases remaining between them. CDR3 length equals 15 residues. The CDR3 is CASSPTSGPLIPQYF. Written as DNA, the CDR3 is TGTGCCAGCAGCCCAACCTCCGGCCCGCTAATTCCGCAGTACTTC.

The V gene is TRBV27, the J gene TRBJ1-2; 8 nucleotides agree with TRBD1. Germline-derived CDR1 and CDR2 are MNHEY and SMNVEV (reference sequence). The CDR3 is made up of 13 amino acids. Unmatched junction bases numbered 3, after V lost 5 bases and J lost 4 bases. CDR3 sequence: CASSLGTGYGYTF. CDR3 DNA sequence: TGTGCCAGCAGTCTCGGGACAGGCTATGGCTACACCTTC.

The chain has TRBV2 and TRBJ2-7; the D is unclear. With 7 bases removed from V and 5 bases from J, the gap between germline ends came to 15 bases. The CDR3 sequence is 13 residues long. Germline V lookup: CDR1 SNHLY, CDR2 FYNNEI. DNA of the CDR3: TGTGCCAGCAACCCCGCAGGATGGGACGAGCAGTACTTC. This codes for CASNPAGWDEQYF.